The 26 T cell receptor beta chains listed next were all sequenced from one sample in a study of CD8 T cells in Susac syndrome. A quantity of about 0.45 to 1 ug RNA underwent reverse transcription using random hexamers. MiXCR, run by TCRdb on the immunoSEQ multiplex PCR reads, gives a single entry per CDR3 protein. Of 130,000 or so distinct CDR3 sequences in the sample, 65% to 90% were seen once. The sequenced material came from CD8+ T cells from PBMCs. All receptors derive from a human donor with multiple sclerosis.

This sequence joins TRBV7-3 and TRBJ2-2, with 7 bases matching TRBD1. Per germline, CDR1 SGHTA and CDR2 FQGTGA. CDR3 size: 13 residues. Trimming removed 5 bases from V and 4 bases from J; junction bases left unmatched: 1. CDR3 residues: CASSPGGTGELFF. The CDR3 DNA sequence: TGTGCCAGCAGCCCAGGGGGCACCGGGGAGCTGTTTTTT.

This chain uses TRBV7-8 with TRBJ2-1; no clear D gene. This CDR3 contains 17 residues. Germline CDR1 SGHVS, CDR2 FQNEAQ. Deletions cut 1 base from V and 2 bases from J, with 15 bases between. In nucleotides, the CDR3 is TGTGCCAGCAGCTTAGAAGGGCGGAACACAGCCTACAATGAGCAGTTCTTC. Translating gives CASSLEGRNTAYNEQFF.

The chain's CDR3 is CAWTGGTTEAFF. The CDR3 DNA is TGTGCCTGGACAGGGGGGACCACTGAAGCTTTCTTT. V and J are TRBV30 and TRBJ1-1; 7 positions agree with TRBD1. Trimming at V came to 4 bases and at J to 4 bases, leaving 3 bases not matched to a gene. Germline V gene lookup returns CDR1 GTSNPN and CDR2 SVGIG (reference sequence). The CDR3 is made up of 12 amino acids.

CDR3 sequence reads: CASSYLGQGEQYF. The CDR3 DNA is TGCGCCAGCAGCTATCTAGGACAGGGCGAGCAGTACTTC. The genes are TRBV5-1 and TRBJ2-7; TRBD1 agrees at 8 bases. The CDR3 totals 13 residues. The V segment lost 3 bases and the J segment 6 bases; nucleotides outside the gene matches: 5. CDR1 and CDR2 (germline): SGHRS, YFSETQ. The full variable domain, its missing parts supplied by reference TRBV5-1 and TRBJ2-7, is KAGVTQTPRYLIKTRGQQVTLSCSPISGHRSVSWYQQTPGQGLQFLFEYFSETQRNKGNFPGRFSGRQFSNSRSEMNVSTLELGDSALYLCASSYLGQGEQYFGPGTRLTVT.

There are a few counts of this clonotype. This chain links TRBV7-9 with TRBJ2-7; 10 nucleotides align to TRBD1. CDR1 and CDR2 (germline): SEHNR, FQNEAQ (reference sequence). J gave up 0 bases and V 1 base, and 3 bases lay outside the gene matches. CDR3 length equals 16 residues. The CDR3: CASSLVGTGASYEQYF. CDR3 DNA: TGTGCCAGCAGCTTAGTTGGGACAGGGGCCTCCTACGAGCAGTACTTC.

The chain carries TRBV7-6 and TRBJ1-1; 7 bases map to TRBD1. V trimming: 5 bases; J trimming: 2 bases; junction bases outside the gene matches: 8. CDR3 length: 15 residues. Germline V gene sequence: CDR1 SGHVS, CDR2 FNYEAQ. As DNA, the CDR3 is TGTGCCAGCAGCAAAGACGGGACAGAAAACACTGAAGCTTTCTTT. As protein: CASSKDGTENTEAFF.

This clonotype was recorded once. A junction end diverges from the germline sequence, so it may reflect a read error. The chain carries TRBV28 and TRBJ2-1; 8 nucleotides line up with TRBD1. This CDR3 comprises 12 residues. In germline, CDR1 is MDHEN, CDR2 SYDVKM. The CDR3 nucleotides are TGTGCCAGCAGTGCGATCCGGGACAGGACACTCTTC. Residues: CASSAIRDRTLF.

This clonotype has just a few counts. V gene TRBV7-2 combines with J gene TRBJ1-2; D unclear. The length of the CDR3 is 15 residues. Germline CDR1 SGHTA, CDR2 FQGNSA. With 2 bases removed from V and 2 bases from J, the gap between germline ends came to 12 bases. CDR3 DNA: TGTGCCAGCAGCTTATACGCTCCACCCAACTATGGCTACACCTTC. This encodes CASSLYAPPNYGYTF. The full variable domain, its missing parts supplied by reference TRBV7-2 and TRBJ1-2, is GAGVSQSPSNKVTEKGKDVELRCDPISGHTALYWYRQSLGQGLEFLIYFQGNSAPDKSGLPSDRFSAERTGGSVSTLTIQRTQQEDSAVYLCASSLYAPPNYGYTFGSGTRLTVV.

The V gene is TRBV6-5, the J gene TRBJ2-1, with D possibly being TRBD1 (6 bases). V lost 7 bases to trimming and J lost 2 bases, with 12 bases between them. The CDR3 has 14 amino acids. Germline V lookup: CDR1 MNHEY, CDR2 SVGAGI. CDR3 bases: TGTGCCAGCAATAACCGGGACACCTACAATGAGCAGTTCTTC. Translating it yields CASNNRDTYNEQFF.

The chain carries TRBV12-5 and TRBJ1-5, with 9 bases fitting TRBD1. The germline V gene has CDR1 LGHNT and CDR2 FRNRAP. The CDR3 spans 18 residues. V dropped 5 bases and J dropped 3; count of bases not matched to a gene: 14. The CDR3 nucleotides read TGTGCTAGTGGTAATCGCCTGGGACAGGGATACTTCAATCAGCCCCAGCATTTT. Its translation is CASGNRLGQGYFNQPQHF.

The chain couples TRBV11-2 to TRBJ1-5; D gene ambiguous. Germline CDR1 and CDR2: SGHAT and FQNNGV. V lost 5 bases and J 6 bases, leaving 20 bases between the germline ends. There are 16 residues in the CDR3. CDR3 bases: TGTGCCAGCAGCCTCGACCTACAGAGAGGCGGTCAGCCCCAGCATTTT. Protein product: CASSLDLQRGGQPQHF.

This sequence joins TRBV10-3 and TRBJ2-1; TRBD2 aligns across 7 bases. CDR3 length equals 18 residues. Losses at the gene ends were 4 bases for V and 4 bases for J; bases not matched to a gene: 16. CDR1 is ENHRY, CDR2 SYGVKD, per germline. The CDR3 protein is CAISASGGIPGGYNEQFF. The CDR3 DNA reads TGTGCCATCAGTGCTTCCGGGGGGATTCCGGGCGGTTACAATGAGCAGTTCTTC.

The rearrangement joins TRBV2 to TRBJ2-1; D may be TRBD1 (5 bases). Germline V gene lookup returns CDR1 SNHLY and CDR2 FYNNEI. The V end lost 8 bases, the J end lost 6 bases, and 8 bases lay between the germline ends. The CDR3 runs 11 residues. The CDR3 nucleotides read TGTGCCAGCTTTAGGGGCAATGAGCAGTTCTTC. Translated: CASFRGNEQFF.

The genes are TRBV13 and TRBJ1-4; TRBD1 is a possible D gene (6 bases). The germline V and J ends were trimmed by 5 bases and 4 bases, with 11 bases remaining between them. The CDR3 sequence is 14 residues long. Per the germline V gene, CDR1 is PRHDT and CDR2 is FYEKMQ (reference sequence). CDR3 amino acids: CASSNDRINEKLFF. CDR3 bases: TGTGCCAGCAGCAACGACAGGATTAATGAAAAACTGTTTTTT.

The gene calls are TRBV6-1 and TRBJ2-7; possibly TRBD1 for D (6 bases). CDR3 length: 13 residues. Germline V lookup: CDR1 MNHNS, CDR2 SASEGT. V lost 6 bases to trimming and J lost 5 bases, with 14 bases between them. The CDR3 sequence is CASSHTGFHEQYF. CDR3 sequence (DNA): TGTGCCAGCAGCCACACAGGGTTTCACGAGCAGTACTTC.

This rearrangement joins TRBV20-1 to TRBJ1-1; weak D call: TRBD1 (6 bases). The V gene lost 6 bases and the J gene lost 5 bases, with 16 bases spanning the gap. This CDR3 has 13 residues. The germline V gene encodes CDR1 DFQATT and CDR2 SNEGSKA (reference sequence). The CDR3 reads CSAAGQSYTEAFF. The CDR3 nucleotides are TGCAGTGCAGCTGGACAGTCCTATACTGAAGCTTTCTTT.

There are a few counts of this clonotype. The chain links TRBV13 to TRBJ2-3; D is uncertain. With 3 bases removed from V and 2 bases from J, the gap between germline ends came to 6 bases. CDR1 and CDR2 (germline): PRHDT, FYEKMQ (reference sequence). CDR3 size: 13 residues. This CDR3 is CASSLGNTDTQYF. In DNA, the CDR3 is TGTGCCAGCAGCTTGGGGAACACAGATACGCAGTATTTT. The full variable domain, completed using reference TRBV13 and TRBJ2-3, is AAGVIQSPRHLIKEKRETATLKCYPIPRHDTVYWYQQGPGQDPQFLISFYEKMQSDKGSIPDRFSAQQFSDYHSELNMSSLELGDSALYFCASSLGNTDTQYFGPGTRLTVL.

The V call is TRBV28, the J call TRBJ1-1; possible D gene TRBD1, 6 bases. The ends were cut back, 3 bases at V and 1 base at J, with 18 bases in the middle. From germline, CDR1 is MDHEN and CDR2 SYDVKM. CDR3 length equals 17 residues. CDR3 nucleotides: TGTGCCAGCAGTTTTGGAACAGGGTATAGTTGGAACACTGAAGCTTTCTTT. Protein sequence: CASSFGTGYSWNTEAFF. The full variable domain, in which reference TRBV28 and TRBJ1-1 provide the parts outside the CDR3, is DVKVTQSSRYLVKRTGEKVFLECVQDMDHENMFWYRQDPGLGLRLIYFSYDVKMKEKGDIPEGYSVSREKKERFSLILESASTNQTSMYLCASSFGTGYSWNTEAFFGQGTRLTVV.

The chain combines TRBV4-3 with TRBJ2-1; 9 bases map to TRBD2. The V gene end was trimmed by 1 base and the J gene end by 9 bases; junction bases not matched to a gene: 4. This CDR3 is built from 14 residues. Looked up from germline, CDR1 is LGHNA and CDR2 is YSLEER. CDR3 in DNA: TGCGCCAGCAGCCAAGTGGCGGGAGGGCCTGAGCAGTTCTTC. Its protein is CASSQVAGGPEQFF.

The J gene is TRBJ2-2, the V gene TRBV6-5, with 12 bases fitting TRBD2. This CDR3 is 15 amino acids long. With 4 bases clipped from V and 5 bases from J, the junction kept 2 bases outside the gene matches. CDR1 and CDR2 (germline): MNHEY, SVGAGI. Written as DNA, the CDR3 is TGTGCCAGCAGTTTCGGACTAGCGGGGACCGGGGAGCTGTTTTTT. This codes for CASSFGLAGTGELFF.

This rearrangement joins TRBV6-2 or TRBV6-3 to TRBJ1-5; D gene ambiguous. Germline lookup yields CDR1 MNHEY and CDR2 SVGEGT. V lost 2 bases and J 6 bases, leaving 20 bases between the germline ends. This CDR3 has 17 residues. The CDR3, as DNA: TGTGCCAGCAGTTACAAGTTAAGAAACTGGAAGCGTCAGCCCCAGCATTTT. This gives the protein CASSYKLRNWKRQPQHF.

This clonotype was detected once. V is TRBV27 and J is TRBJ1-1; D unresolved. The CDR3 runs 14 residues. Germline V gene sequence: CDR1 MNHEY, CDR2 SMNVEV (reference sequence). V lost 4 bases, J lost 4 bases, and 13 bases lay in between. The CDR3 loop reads CASSSTLYFTEAFF. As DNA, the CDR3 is TGTGCCAGCAGTTCCACCCTTTACTTCACTGAAGCTTTCTTT.

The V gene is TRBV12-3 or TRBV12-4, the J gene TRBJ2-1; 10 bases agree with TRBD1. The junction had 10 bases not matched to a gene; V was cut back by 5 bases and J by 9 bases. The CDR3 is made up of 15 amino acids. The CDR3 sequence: CASSDPGQGRGEQFF. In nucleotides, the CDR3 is TGTGCCAGCAGTGACCCGGGACAGGGGAGGGGTGAGCAGTTCTTC.

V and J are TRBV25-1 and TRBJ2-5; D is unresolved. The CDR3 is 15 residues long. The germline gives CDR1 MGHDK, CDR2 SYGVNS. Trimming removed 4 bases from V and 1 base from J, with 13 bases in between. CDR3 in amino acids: CASSVQNRVQETQYF. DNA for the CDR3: TGTGCCAGCAGTGTTCAGAACCGAGTCCAAGAGACCCAGTACTTC. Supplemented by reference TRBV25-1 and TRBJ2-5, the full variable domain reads EADIYQTPRYLVIGTGKKITLECSQTMGHDKMYWYQQDPGMELHLIHYSYGVNSTEKGDLSSESTVSRIRTEHFPLTLESARPSHTSQYLCASSVQNRVQETQYFGPGTRLLVL.

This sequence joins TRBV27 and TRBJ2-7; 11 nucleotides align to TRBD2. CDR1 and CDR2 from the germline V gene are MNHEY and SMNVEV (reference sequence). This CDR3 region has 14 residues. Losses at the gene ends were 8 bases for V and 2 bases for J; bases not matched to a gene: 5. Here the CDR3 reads CASSLAGAPYEQYF. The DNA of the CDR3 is TGTGCCAGCTCACTAGCGGGGGCCCCCTACGAGCAGTACTTC.

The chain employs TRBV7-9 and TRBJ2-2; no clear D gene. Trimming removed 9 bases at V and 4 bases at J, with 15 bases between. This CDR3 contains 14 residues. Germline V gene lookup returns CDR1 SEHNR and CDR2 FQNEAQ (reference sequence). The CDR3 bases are TGTGCCAGTACAGAGCTCCTCTCCACCGGGGAGCTGTTTTTT. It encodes CASTELLSTGELFF.